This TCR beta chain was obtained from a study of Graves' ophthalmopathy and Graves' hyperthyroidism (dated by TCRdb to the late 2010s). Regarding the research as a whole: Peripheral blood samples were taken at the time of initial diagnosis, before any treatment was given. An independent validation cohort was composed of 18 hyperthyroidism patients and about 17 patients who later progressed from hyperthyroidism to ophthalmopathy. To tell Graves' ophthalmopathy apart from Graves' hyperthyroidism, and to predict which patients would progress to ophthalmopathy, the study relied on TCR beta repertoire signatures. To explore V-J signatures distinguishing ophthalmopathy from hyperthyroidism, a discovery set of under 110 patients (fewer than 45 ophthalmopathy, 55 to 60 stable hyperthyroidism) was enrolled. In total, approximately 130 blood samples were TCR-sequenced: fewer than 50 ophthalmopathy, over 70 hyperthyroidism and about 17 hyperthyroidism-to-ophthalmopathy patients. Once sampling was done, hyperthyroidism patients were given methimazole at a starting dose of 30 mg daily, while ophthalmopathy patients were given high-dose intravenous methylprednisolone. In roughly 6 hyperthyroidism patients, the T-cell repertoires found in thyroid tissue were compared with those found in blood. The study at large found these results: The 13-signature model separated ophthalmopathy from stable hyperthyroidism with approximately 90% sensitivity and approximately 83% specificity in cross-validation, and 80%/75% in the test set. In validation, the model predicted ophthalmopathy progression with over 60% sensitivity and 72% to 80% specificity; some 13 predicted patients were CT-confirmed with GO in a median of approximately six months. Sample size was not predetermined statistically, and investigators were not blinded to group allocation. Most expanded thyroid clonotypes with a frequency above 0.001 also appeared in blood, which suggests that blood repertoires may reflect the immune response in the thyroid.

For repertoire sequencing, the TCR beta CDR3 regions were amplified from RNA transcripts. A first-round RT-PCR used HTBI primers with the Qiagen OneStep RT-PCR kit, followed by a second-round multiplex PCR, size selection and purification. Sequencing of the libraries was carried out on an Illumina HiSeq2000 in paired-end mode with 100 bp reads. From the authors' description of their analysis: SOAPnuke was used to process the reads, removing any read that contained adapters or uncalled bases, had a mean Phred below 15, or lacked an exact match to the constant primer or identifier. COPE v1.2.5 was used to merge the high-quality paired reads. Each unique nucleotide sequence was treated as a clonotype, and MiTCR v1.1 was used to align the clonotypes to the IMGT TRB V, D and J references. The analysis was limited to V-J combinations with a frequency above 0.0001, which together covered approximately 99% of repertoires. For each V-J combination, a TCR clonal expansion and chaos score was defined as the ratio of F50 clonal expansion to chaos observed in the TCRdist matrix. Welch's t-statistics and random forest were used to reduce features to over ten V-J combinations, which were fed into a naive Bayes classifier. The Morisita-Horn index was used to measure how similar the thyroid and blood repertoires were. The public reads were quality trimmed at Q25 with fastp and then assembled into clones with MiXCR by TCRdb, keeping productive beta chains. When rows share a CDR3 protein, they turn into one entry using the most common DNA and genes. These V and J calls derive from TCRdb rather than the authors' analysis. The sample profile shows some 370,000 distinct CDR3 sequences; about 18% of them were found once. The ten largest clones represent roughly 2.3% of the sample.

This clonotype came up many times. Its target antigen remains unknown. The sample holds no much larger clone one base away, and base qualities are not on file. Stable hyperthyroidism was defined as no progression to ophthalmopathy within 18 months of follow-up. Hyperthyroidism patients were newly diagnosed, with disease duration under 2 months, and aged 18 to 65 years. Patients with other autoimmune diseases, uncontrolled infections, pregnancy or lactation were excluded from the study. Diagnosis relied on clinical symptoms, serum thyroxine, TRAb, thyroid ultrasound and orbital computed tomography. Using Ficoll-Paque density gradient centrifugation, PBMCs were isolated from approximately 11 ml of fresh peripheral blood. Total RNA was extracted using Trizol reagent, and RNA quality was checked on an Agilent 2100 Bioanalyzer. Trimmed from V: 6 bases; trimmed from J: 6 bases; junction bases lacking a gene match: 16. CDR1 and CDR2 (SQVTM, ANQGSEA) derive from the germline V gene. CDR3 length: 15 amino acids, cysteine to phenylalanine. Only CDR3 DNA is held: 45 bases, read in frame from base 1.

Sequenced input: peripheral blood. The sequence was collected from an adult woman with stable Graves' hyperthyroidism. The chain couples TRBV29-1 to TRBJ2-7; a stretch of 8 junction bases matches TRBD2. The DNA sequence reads TGCAGCGTGAGCGCCACTAGCGGACCAGAAGGCGAGCAGTACTTC. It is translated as CSVSATSGPEGEQYF.